A selection of T cell receptor beta chains follows, all from one sample in a study of T cell responses to AZD1222 COVID-19 vaccine. Profiling relied on immunoSEQ multiplex PCR, and the TCRdb table lists in-frame clones only, not all of them. This sample yields around 100,000 clones, of which more than 70% are seen a single time; roughly 4.2% belongs to the top ten. Sample: peripheral blood, taken on day 0 of MenACWY control vaccination. The receptor source for this set is an adult in good health. CDR3s include the opening cysteine and the closing phenylalanine or tryptophan. The D gene is left open where the match is weak. Some rows mark clone size as missing; the rest say once, few, many or name a class of expanded clone.

V,D,J,size,CDR3,DNA
TRBV19,.,TRBJ1-4,.,CASTIGQKNEKLFF,TGTGCCAGTACCATCGGGCAGAAGAATGAAAAACTGTTTTTT
TRBV28,.,TRBJ2-2,.,CASSLTVNTGELFF,TGTGCCAGCAGTCTGACAGTGAACACCGGGGAGCTGTTTTTT
TRBV7-2,TRBD2,TRBJ2-3,.,CASSLVSLAGGRPPDTQYF,TGTGCCAGCAGCTTAGTATCACTAGCGGGGGGCCGGCCCCCAGATACGCAGTATTTT
TRBV10-3,.,TRBJ2-7,.,CAISDQGHSYEQYF,TGTGCCATCAGTGACCAGGGGCACTCCTACGAGCAGTACTTC
TRBV9,.,TRBJ2-5,.,CASSVDQETQYF,TGTGCCAGCAGCGTAGACCAAGAGACCCAGTACTTC
TRBV7-2,.,TRBJ2-3,once,CASSLAGVSTDTQYF,TGTGCCAGCAGCTTAGCTGGCGTGAGCACAGATACGCAGTATTTT
TRBV2,TRBD2,TRBJ2-1,.,CAIIAGESYNEQFF,TGTGCCATCATAGCGGGAGAGTCCTACAATGAGCAGTTCTTC
TRBV5-1,.,TRBJ1-2,.,CASSLDGSPYGYTF,TGCGCCAGCAGCTTGGACGGCAGTCCCTATGGCTACACCTTC
TRBV4-3,.,TRBJ1-6,.,CASSQGLNQGSFSPLHF,TGCGCCAGCAGCCAAGGCTTAAACCAGGGTTCCTTTTCACCCCTCCACTTT
TRBV7-2,.,TRBJ1-1,.,CASSSPPFFGQLLNTEAFF,TGTGCCAGCAGCTCCCCCCCTTTTTTTGGGCAGCTACTGAACACTGAAGCTTTCTTT
TRBV7-3,.,TRBJ2-3,.,CASSPPGGDTQYF,TGTGCCAGCAGCCCCCCTGGGGGAGATACGCAGTATTTT
TRBV3-1/TRBV3-2,.,TRBJ1-1,.,CASSQPKGRAFF,TGTGCCAGCAGCCAACCTAAGGGTAGAGCTTTCTTT
TRBV19,.,TRBJ1-1,once,CASSIAGTEAFF,TGTGCCAGTAGTATAGCGGGGACTGAAGCTTTCTTT
TRBV10-1,TRBD2,TRBJ2-7,.,CAFPGKIAGRFSYEQYF,TGCGCGTTCCCAGGTAAGATAGCGGGCCGCTTCTCCTACGAGCAGTACTTC
TRBV4-1,.,TRBJ2-7,.,CASSQEGQSSYEQYF,TGCGCCAGCAGCCAGGAGGGACAGTCCTCCTACGAGCAGTACTTC
TRBV5-1,.,TRBJ2-7,.,CASSWDKSYEQYF,TGCGCCAGCAGCTGGGATAAATCTTACGAGCAGTACTTC
TRBV3-1/TRBV3-2,.,TRBJ2-7,.,CASSVRGGSDEQYF,TGTGCCAGCTCCGTTCGAGGGGGTTCCGACGAGCAGTACTTC
TRBV7-9,.,TRBJ2-3,once,CASSLRADGTDTQYF,TGTGCCAGCAGCTTAAGGGCGGACGGGACAGATACGCAGTATTTT
TRBV9,TRBD1,TRBJ2-1,.,CASSVAGTGGPVNEQFF,TGTGCCAGCAGCGTAGCTGGGACAGGGGGCCCAGTCAATGAGCAGTTCTTC
TRBV27,.,TRBJ2-2,once,CASRPPNRPTNTGELFF,TGTGCCAGCAGACCCCCGAACCGACCTACGAACACCGGGGAGCTGTTTTTT
TRBV7-7,TRBD1,TRBJ2-1,.,CASSSTGGAYNEQFF,TGTGCCAGCAGCTCGACAGGGGGAGCCTACAATGAGCAGTTCTTC
TRBV9,TRBD1,TRBJ1-2,.,CASAHLTGGENYGYTF,TGTGCCAGCGCCCATCTGACAGGGGGCGAGAACTATGGCTACACCTTC
TRBV10-2,.,TRBJ1-2,few,CASSEGPTRNPNYGYTF,TGCGCCAGCAGTGAGGGGCCCACACGGAACCCTAACTATGGCTACACCTTC
TRBV4-2,.,TRBJ2-4,.,CASSQVHTANKVDLAKNIQYF,TGTGCCAGCAGCCAAGTTCATACTGCCAACAAAGTTGATCTAGCCAAAAACATTCAGTACTTC
TRBV7-2,TRBD1,TRBJ1-1,.,CASSPWDRGNTEAFF,TGTGCCAGCAGCCCGTGGGACAGGGGGAACACTGAAGCTTTCTTT
TRBV7-2,.,TRBJ2-5,.,CASSWTVSQETQYF,TGTGCCAGCAGTTGGACAGTCTCCCAAGAGACCCAGTACTTC
TRBV4-1,.,TRBJ2-3,.,CASSVELTDTQYF,TGCGCCAGCAGCGTAGAACTCACAGATACGCAGTATTTT
TRBV4-1,.,TRBJ1-2,.,CASRGALEALYGYTF,TGCGCCAGCAGAGGGGCCCTAGAGGCACTCTATGGCTACACCTTC
TRBV11-2,.,TRBJ1-1,.,CASSLFPGQNTEAFF,TGTGCCAGCAGCTTATTTCCAGGGCAGAACACTGAAGCTTTCTTT
TRBV10-3,TRBD2,TRBJ2-5,.,CAISESGTSATYSETQYF,TGTGCCATCAGTGAGTCGGGGACTAGCGCGACCTACTCAGAGACCCAGTACTTC
TRBV28,.,TRBJ1-2,.,CASSGDTYGYTF,TGTGCCAGCTCCGGAGATACCTATGGCTACACCTTC
TRBV5-4,TRBD2,TRBJ2-3,once,CASSSQGLAGVTDTQYF,TGTGCCAGCAGCTCCCAAGGACTAGCGGGAGTTACAGATACGCAGTATTTT
TRBV7-2,.,TRBJ1-3,.,CASSLVYGSGNTIYF,TGTGCCAGCAGCTTAGTTTACGGCTCTGGAAACACCATATATTTT
TRBV19,TRBD1,TRBJ1-1,once,CASSYRGREAFF,TGTGCCAGTAGTTACAGGGGGCGTGAAGCTTTCTTT
TRBV10-1,.,TRBJ1-1,.,CASSERGNGTEAFF,TGCGCCAGCAGTGAGCGGGGGAATGGCACTGAAGCTTTCTTT
TRBV19,TRBD1,TRBJ1-4,.,CASRQTGTGGEKLFF,TGTGCCAGTAGACAAACCGGGACAGGGGGAGAAAAACTGTTTTTT
TRBV5-1,TRBD1,TRBJ2-2,.,CASSPRQGRRPGTGELFF,TGCGCCAGCAGCCCACGACAGGGGCGCCGTCCAGGCACCGGGGAGCTGTTTTTT
TRBV9,.,TRBJ1-1,.,CASSAPPAGGFEAFF,TGTGCCAGCAGCGCCCCACCCGCAGGCGGTTTTGAAGCTTTCTTT
TRBV10-3,.,TRBJ2-7,.,CAISEGLNSYEQYF,TGTGCCATCAGTGAGGGACTGAACTCCTACGAGCAGTACTTC
TRBV7-8,TRBD1,TRBJ1-3,.,CASSYSRGVGGNTIYF,TGTGCCAGCAGCTACTCCAGGGGGGTGGGAGGAAACACCATATATTTT
TRBV4-2,.,TRBJ2-7,.,CASSQKGSYEQYF,TGTGCCAGCAGCCAAAAGGGGTCTTACGAGCAGTACTTC
TRBV7-2,.,TRBJ1-2,.,CASSLAGSGGYTF,TGTGCCAGCAGCTTAGCTGGGTCCGGGGGCTACACCTTC
TRBV7-9,TRBD2,TRBJ2-5,.,CASSFGTSGGFQETQYF,TGTGCCAGCAGCTTCGGGACTAGCGGGGGATTCCAAGAGACCCAGTACTTC
TRBV18,.,TRBJ1-1,.,CASSQGGVNTEAFF,TGTGCCAGCTCACAGGGAGGGGTGAACACTGAAGCTTTCTTT
TRBV7-9,TRBD2,TRBJ2-1,.,CASSLGSAGAEQFF,TGTGCCAGCAGCTTAGGGTCAGCGGGAGCTGAGCAGTTCTTC
TRBV5-1,.,TRBJ1-4,.,CASSLGHQGGNEKLFF,TGCGCCAGCAGCTTGGGACACCAGGGTGGTAACGAAAAACTGTTTTTT
TRBV15,.,TRBJ1-5,once,CATSRDRTVEPQHF,TGTGCCACCAGCAGAGACCGGACGGTTGAGCCCCAGCATTTT
TRBV30,.,TRBJ2-5,.,CAWSRDRETQYF,TGTGCCTGGAGCAGGGATCGGGAGACCCAGTACTTC
TRBV12-3/TRBV12-4,.,TRBJ2-7,few,CASSFAYEQYF,TGTGCCAGCAGTTTCGCCTACGAGCAGTACTTC
TRBV6-2/TRBV6-3,.,TRBJ2-7,.,CASSYSRECYF,TGTGCCAGCAGTTACAGTCGGGAGTGTTACTTC
TRBV7-2,.,TRBJ2-5,.,CASSRETQYF,TGTGCCAGCAGCCGGGAAACCCAGTACTTC
TRBV4-2,.,TRBJ1-5,once,CASSQDNQPQHF,TGTGCCAGCAGCCAAGATAATCAGCCCCAGCATTTT
TRBV5-1,.,TRBJ2-5,.,CASSLWAGIQETQYF,TGCGCCAGCAGCTTGTGGGCAGGGATCCAAGAGACCCAGTACTTC
TRBV27,.,TRBJ2-1,.,CASRGGWDEQFF,TGTGCCAGCCGGGGCGGGTGGGATGAGCAGTTCTTC
TRBV18,.,TRBJ2-5,.,CASSPGTPGETQYF,TGTGCCAGCTCACCGGGGACTCCGGGTGAGACCCAGTACTTC
TRBV19,.,TRBJ1-6,.,CASREDGRNSPLHF,TGTGCCAGTAGAGAAGACGGGAGAAATTCACCCCTCCACTTT